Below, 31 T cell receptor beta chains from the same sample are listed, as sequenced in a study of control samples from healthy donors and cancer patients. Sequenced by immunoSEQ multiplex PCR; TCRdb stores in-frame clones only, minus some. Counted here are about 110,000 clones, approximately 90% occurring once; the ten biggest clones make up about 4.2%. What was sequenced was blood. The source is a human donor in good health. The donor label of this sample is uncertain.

The chain's CDR3 is CASSDRQGAYEQYF. For the CDR3, the DNA is TGTGCCAGCAGTGACCGGCAGGGTGCCTACGAGCAGTACTTC. The rearrangement uses TRBV28 and TRBJ2-7, with D perhaps matching TRBD1 (5 bases). Trimming shortened V by 5 bases and J by 2 bases, and 13 bases separated the two germline ends. The CDR3 runs to 14 residues. Germline V lookup: CDR1 MDHEN, CDR2 SYDVKM. The entire variable domain, with the rest obtained from reference TRBV28 and TRBJ2-7, is as follows: DVKVTQSSRYLVKRTGEKVFLECVQDMDHENMFWYRQDPGLGLRLIYFSYDVKMKEKGDIPEGYSVSREKKERFSLILESASTNQTSMYLCASSDRQGAYEQYFGPGTRLTVT.

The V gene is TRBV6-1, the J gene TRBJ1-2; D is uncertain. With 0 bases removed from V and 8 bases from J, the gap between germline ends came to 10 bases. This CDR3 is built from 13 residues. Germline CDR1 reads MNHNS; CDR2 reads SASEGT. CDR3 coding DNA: TGTGCCAGCAGTGAAGCTGCCTTATGGGGCTACACCTTC. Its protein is CASSEAALWGYTF.

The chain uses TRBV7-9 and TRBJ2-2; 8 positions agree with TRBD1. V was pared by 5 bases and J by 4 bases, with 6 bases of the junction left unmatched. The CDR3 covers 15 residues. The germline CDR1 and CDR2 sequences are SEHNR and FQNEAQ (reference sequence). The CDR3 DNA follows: TGTGCCAGCAGCCCGGGCAGGGGGCTCACCGGGGAGCTGTTTTTT. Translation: CASSPGRGLTGELFF.

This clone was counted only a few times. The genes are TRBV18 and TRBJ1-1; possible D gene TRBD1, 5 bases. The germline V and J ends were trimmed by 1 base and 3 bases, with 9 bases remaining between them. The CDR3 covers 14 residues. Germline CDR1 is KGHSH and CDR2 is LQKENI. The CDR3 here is CASSPQGQDTEAFF. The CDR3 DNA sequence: TGTGCCAGCTCACCACAGGGGCAAGACACTGAAGCTTTCTTT.

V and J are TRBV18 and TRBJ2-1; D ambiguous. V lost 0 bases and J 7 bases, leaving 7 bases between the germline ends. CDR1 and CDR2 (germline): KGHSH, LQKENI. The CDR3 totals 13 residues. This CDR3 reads CASSPPPGNEQFF. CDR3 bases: TGTGCCAGCTCACCACCGCCTGGGAATGAGCAGTTCTTC. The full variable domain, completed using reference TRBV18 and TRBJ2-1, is NAGVMQNPRHLVRRRGQEARLRCSPMKGHSHVYWYRQLPEEGLKFMVYLQKENIIDESGMPKERFSAEFPKEGPSILRIQQVVRGDSAAYFCASSPPPGNEQFFGPGTRLTVL.

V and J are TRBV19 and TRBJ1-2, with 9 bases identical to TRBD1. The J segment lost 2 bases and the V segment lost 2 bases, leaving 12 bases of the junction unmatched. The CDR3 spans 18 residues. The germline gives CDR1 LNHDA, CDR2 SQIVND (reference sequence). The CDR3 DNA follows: TGTGCCAGTAGTATACAATACTCGGGACAGGGATTAAACTATGGCTACACCTTC. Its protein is CASSIQYSGQGLNYGYTF.

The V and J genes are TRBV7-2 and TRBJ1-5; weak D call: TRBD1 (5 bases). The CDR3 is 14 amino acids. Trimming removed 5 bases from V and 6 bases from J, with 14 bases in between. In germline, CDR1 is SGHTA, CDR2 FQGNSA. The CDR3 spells CASSLDMGGQPQHF. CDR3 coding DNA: TGTGCCAGCAGCCTAGACATGGGGGGTCAGCCCCAGCATTTT.

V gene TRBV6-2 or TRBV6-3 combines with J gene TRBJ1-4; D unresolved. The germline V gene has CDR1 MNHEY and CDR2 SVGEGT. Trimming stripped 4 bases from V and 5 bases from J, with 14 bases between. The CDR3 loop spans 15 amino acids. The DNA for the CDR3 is TGTGCCAGCAGTTTTTTCAGGCAGCCGAATGAAAAACTGTTTTTT. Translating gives CASSFFRQPNEKLFF.

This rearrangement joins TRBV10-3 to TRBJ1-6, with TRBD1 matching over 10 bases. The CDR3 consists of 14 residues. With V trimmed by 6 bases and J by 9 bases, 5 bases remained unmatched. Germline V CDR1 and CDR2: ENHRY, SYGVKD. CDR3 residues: CAIRGTGVSSPLHF. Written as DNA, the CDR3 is TGTGCCATCAGAGGGACAGGGGTTAGTTCACCCCTCCACTTT.

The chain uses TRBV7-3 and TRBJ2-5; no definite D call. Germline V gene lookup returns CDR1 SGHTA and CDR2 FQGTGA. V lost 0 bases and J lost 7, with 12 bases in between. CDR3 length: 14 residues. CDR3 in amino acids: CASSLTADHSTQYF. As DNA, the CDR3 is TGTGCCAGCAGCTTAACGGCCGACCATTCGACCCAGTACTTC.

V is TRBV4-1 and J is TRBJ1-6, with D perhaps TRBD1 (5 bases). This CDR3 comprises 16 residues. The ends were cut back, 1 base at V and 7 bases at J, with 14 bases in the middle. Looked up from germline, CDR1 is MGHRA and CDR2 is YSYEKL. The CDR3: CASSQVGGDKNSPLHF. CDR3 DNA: TGCGCCAGCAGCCAAGTGGGGGGAGACAAGAATTCACCCCTCCACTTT.

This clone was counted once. CDR3 coding DNA: TGTGCCAGCAGCCCCAATCCCGGGGTCGGGAGCGAGCAGTACTTC. This encodes CASSPNPGVGSEQYF. This rearrangement joins TRBV3-1 (or the pseudogene TRBV3-2) to TRBJ2-7; TRBD2 might be the D (6 bases). From germline, CDR1 is LGHDT and CDR2 YNNKEL (reference sequence). The CDR3 sequence is 15 residues long. The V and J ends lost 4 bases and 6 bases respectively, with 19 bases between them.

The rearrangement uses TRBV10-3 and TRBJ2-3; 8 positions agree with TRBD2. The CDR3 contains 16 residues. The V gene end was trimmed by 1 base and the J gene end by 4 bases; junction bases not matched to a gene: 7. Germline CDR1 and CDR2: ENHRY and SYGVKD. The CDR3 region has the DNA TGTGCCATCAGTGAGTATGGGACTAGTAGTGCAGATACGCAGTATTTT. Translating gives CAISEYGTSSADTQYF.

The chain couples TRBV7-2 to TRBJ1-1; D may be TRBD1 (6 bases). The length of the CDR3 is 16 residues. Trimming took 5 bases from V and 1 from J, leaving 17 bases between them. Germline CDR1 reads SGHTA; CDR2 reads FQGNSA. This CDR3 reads CASSPVGGRRNTEAFF. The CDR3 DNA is TGTGCCAGCAGCCCCGTAGGGGGTAGAAGGAACACTGAAGCTTTCTTT.

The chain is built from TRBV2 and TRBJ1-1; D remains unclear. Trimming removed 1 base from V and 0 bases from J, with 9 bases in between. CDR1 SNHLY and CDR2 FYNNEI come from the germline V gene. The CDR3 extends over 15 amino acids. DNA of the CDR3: TGTGCCAGCAGTGAAGAGGGCACTTTGAACACTGAAGCTTTCTTT. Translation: CASSEEGTLNTEAFF.

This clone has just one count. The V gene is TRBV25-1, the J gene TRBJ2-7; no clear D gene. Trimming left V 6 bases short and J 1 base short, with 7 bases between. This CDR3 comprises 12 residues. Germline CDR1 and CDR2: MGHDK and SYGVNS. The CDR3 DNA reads TGTGCCAGCAGGGGCCAATCCTACGAGCAGTACTTC. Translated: CASRGQSYEQYF.

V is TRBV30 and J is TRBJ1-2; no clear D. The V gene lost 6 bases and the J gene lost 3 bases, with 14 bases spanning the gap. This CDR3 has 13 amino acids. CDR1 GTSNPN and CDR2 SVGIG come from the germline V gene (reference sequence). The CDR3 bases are TGTGCCTGCTCCGGGGTAGAGGACTATGGCTACACCTTC. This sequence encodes CACSGVEDYGYTF.

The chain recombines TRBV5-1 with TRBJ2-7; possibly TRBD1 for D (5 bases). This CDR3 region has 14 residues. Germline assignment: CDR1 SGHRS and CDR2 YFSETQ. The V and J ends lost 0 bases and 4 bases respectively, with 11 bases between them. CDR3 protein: CASSLGSGQYEQYF. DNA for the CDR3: TGCGCCAGCAGCTTGGGCTCAGGGCAATACGAGCAGTACTTC.

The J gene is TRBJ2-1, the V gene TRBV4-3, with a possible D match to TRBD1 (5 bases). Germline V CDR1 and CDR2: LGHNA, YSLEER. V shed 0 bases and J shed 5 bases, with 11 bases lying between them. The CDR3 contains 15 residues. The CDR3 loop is CASSQDPGHNNEQFF. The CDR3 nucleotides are TGCGCCAGCAGCCAAGATCCCGGACATAACAATGAGCAGTTCTTC.

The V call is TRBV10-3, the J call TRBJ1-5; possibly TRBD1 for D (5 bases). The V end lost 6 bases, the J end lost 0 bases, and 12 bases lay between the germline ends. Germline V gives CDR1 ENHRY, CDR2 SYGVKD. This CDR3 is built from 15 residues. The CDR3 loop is CAIRPGGNSNQPQHF. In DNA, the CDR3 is TGTGCCATCAGGCCGGGGGGGAATAGCAATCAGCCCCAGCATTTT.

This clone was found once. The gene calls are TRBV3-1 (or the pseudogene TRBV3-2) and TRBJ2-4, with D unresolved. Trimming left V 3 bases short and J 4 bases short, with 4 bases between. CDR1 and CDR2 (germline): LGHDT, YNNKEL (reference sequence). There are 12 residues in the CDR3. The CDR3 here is CASSHRKNIQYF. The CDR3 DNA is TGTGCCAGCAGCCACAGGAAAAACATTCAGTACTTC.

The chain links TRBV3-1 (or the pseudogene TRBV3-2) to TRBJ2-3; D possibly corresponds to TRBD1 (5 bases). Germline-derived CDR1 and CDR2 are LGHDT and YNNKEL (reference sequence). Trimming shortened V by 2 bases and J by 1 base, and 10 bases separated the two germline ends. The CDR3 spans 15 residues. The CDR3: CASSQSIQGTDTQYF. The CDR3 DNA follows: TGTGCCAGCAGCCAAAGCATACAGGGCACAGATACGCAGTATTTT.

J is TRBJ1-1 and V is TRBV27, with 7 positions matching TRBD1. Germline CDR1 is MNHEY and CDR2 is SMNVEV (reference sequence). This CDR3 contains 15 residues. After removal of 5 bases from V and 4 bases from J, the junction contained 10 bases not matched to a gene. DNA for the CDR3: TGTGCCAGCAGTCTAGGACAGGCAGGATCCACTGAAGCTTTCTTT. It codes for CASSLGQAGSTEAFF.

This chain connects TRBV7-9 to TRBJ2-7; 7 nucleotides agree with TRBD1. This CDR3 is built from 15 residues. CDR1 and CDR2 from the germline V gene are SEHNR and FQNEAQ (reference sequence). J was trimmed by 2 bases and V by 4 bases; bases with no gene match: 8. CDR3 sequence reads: CASSSPDGQAYEQYF. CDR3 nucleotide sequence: TGTGCCAGCAGCTCCCCCGACGGACAGGCCTACGAGCAGTACTTC.

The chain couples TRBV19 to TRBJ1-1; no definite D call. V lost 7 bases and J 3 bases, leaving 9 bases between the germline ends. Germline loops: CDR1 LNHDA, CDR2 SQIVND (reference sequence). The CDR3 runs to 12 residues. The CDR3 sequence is CASNSWDTEAFF. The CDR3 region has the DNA TGTGCCAGTAACTCCTGGGACACTGAAGCTTTCTTT.

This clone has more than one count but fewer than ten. CDR3 sequence reads: CAWSVRGDQPQHF. CDR3 coding DNA: TGTGCCTGGAGTGTAAGGGGGGATCAGCCCCAGCATTTT. The chain is built from TRBV30 and TRBJ1-5; possibly TRBD1 for D (6 bases). CDR1 GTSNPN and CDR2 SVGIG come from the germline V gene (reference sequence). V dropped 0 bases and J dropped 5 bases, with 8 bases sitting between them. This CDR3 contains 13 residues.

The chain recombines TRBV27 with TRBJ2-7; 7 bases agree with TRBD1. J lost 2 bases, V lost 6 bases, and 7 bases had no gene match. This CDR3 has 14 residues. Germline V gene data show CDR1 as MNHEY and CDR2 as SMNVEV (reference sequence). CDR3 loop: CASRRQGEAYEQYV. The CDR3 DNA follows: TGTGCCAGCAGAAGACAGGGTGAGGCCTACGAGCAGTACGTC.

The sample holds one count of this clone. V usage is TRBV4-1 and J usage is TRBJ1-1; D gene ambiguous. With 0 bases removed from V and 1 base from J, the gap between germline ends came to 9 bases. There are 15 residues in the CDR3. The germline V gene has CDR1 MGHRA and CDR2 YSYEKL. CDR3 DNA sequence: TGCGCCAGCAGCCAAGACCCCCACGGGAACACTGAAGCTTTCTTT. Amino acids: CASSQDPHGNTEAFF.

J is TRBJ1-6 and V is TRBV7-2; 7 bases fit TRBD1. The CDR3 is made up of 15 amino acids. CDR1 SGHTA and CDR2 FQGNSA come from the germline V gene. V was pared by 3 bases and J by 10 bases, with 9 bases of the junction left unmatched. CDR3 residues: CASSFMGSGGSPLHF. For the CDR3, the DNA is TGTGCCAGCAGCTTCATGGGGTCAGGGGGATCACCCCTCCACTTT.

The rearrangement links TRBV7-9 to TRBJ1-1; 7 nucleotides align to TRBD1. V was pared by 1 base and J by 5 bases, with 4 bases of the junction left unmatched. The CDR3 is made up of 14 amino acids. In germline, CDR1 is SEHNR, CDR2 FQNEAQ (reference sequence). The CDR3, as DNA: TGTGCCAGCAGCTTAGGACAGGGAGAGACTGAAGCTTTCTTT. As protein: CASSLGQGETEAFF. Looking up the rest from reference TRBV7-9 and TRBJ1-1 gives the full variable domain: DTGVSQNPRHKITKRGQNVTFRCDPISEHNRLYWYRQTLGQGPEFLTYFQNEAQLEKSRLLSDRFSAERPKGSFSTLEIQRTEQGDSAMYLCASSLGQGETEAFFGQGTRLTVV.

CDR3 protein: CATSDPDYLTGELFF. CDR3 nucleotides: TGTGCCACCAGTGATCCGGATTACCTCACCGGGGAGCTGTTTTTT. The rearrangement links TRBV24-1 to TRBJ2-2; D ambiguous. The CDR3 is 15 residues long. With 3 bases removed from V and 4 bases from J, the gap between germline ends came to 11 bases. CDR1 and CDR2 (germline): KGHDR, SFDVKD.